A single sample is the source of the 22 T cell receptor beta chains below, sequenced in a study of blood T cell repertoires in COVID-19. Clones were read by immunoSEQ multiplex PCR, and TCRdb kept only the in-frame ones, dropping some. The sample gives roughly 260,000 clones, 70% to 90% of which show up once; less than 2.5% is in the top ten. The specimen sequenced was PBMCs or T cells enriched from blood (not recorded which). These receptors were collected from a woman in her forties or fifties who had recovered from COVID-19.

The rearrangement uses TRBV7-6 and TRBJ2-7; D gene unclear. The CDR3 is 12 amino acids. V dropped 3 bases and J dropped 7 bases, with 10 bases sitting between them. In germline, CDR1 is SGHVS, CDR2 FNYEAQ. The CDR3 sequence is CASSFLGREQYF. The CDR3 DNA is TGTGCCAGCAGCTTCCTAGGTCGAGAGCAGTACTTC.

The V and J genes are TRBV19 and TRBJ2-1, with TRBD2 matching over 7 bases. This CDR3 is built from 15 residues. In germline, CDR1 is LNHDA, CDR2 SQIVND (reference sequence). The trim removed 5 bases at V and 0 bases at J, leaving 4 bases unmatched. Here the CDR3 reads CASSDGGSSYNEQFF. In DNA, the CDR3 is TGTGCCAGTAGTGACGGGGGGAGCTCCTACAATGAGCAGTTCTTC.

CDR3 region: CASAGGTGSNQPQHF. The CDR3 nucleotides read TGTGCCAGCGCCGGAGGGACAGGGAGCAATCAGCCCCAGCATTTT. V gene TRBV6-5 combines with J gene TRBJ1-5, with 9 bases fitting TRBD1. The ends lost 8 bases at V and 1 base at J; junction bases unmatched: 6. This CDR3 region has 15 residues. Germline values: CDR1 MNHEY, CDR2 SVGAGI.

This chain joins TRBV3-1 (or the pseudogene TRBV3-2) and TRBJ2-2; D possibly corresponds to TRBD2 (6 bases). V was trimmed by 1 base and J by 5 bases, leaving 17 bases between them. The germline V gene encodes CDR1 LGHDT and CDR2 YNNKEL (reference sequence). CDR3 length: 17 residues. CDR3 in amino acids: CASSQVGDGRETGELFF. The CDR3 nucleotides read TGTGCCAGCAGCCAAGTCGGGGACGGGAGAGAGACCGGGGAGCTGTTTTTT.

V is TRBV12-3 or TRBV12-4 and J is TRBJ2-1; D may be TRBD2 (5 bases). This CDR3 region has 12 residues. V was pared by 8 bases and J by 9 bases, with 14 bases between. The DNA for the CDR3 is TGTGCCAGCCGACTACCTTTAGGTGAGCAGTTCTTC. Translated, it gives CASRLPLGEQFF.

This chain links TRBV28 with TRBJ1-2; D is undetermined. The germline CDR1 and CDR2 sequences are MDHEN and SYDVKM. There are 13 residues in the CDR3. V was cut by 7 bases and J by 3 bases, with 12 bases left in between. CDR3 sequence (DNA): TGTGCCAGCACGGAGAGACTAGACTATGGCTACACCTTC. The encoded protein is CASTERLDYGYTF.

CDR3 residues: CAIKSFRDSAYEQYF. The CDR3 region has the DNA TGTGCCATTAAGTCGTTCCGGGACTCGGCCTACGAGCAGTACTTC. This rearrangement joins TRBV10-3 to TRBJ2-7; TRBD2 might be the D (6 bases). In germline, CDR1 is ENHRY, CDR2 SYGVKD. With 9 bases removed from V and 2 bases from J, the gap between germline ends came to 20 bases. The CDR3 has 15 amino acids.

The chain has TRBV13 and TRBJ2-1; D gene ambiguous. The V and J ends lost 4 bases and 9 bases respectively, with 13 bases between them. This CDR3 spans 13 amino acids. Germline CDR1 is PRHDT and CDR2 is FYEKMQ (reference sequence). The CDR3 reads CASSSRIDFEQFF. DNA of the CDR3: TGTGCCAGCAGCTCAAGAATAGACTTTGAGCAGTTCTTC.

V and J are TRBV4-2 and TRBJ2-2, with TRBD2 identical over 11 bases. V dropped 4 bases and J dropped 4; count of bases not matched to a gene: 11. The V gene's germline CDR1 is LGHNA and CDR2 YNFKEQ. The CDR3 consists of 18 residues. For the CDR3, the DNA is TGTGCCAGCAGCCCCTCGGGTAGCGGGAGGGCCGGCACCGGGGAGCTGTTTTTT. Protein sequence: CASSPSGSGRAGTGELFF.

This rearrangement joins TRBV5-1 to TRBJ2-2; D is perhaps TRBD2 (5 bases). Trimming took 4 bases from V and 4 from J, leaving 23 bases between them. CDR3 length: 18 amino acids. Per the germline V gene, CDR1 is SGHRS and CDR2 is YFSETQ. The CDR3 bases are TGCGCCAGCAGCCGGGTCCCAACCCGGACGGGGTCCACCGGGGAGCTGTTTTTT. Translating gives CASSRVPTRTGSTGELFF.

V is TRBV6-5 and J is TRBJ1-2, with D unresolved. In germline, CDR1 is MNHEY, CDR2 SVGAGI. Trimming left V 4 bases short and J 6 bases short, with 12 bases between. The CDR3 is 13 amino acids. The CDR3 protein is CASSSGTLNGYTF. CDR3 sequence (DNA): TGTGCCAGCAGTTCGGGAACTCTTAATGGCTACACCTTC.

The V gene is TRBV4-1, the J gene TRBJ2-3; 10 bases are shared with TRBD2. This CDR3 has 17 residues. Germline values: CDR1 MGHRA, CDR2 YSYEKL. Unmatched junction bases numbered 9, after V lost 0 bases and J lost 6 bases. DNA of the CDR3: TGCGCCAGCAGCCAAGATCCGCCTAGCGGGAGCAGGGATACGCAGTATTTT. The encoded protein is CASSQDPPSGSRDTQYF.

CDR3 loop: CASSLQRDNSPLHF. CDR3 DNA sequence: TGTGCCAGCAGCTTACAACGGGATAATTCACCCCTCCACTTT. This chain connects TRBV7-9 to TRBJ1-6; D not resolved. Trimming removed 2 bases from V and 5 bases from J, with 7 bases in between. The CDR3 is made up of 14 amino acids. Germline V CDR1 and CDR2: SEHNR, FQNEAQ (reference sequence).

The chain employs TRBV5-4 and TRBJ2-5; TRBD1 matches 9 bases. The germline gives CDR1 SGHNT, CDR2 YYREEE (reference sequence). The CDR3 totals 16 residues. V shed 3 bases and J 5 bases; nucleotides not matched to a gene: 11. CDR3 residues: CASSSSPGTGMETQYF. CDR3 DNA sequence: TGTGCCAGCAGCTCCAGTCCCGGGACAGGGATGGAGACCCAGTACTTC.

The rearrangement links TRBV28 to TRBJ2-3, with TRBD2 identical over 8 bases. The germline gives CDR1 MDHEN, CDR2 SYDVKM. The CDR3 consists of 15 residues. J was trimmed by 6 bases and V by 4 bases; bases with no gene match: 9. Here the CDR3 reads CASSSPSAGADTQYF. The CDR3 DNA reads as TGTGCCAGCAGTTCCCCCTCAGCGGGGGCGGATACGCAGTATTTT.

The chain links TRBV7-3 to TRBJ2-1; D unclear. The V gene's germline CDR1 is SGHTA and CDR2 FQGTGA. The CDR3 runs 14 residues. V was pared by 0 bases and J by 15 bases, with 18 bases between. In DNA, the CDR3 is TGTGCCAGCAGCTTAACTCGCGACTCCCGGGTTGGGTTCTTC. Amino acids: CASSLTRDSRVGFF.

The rearrangement links TRBV6-5 to TRBJ2-3; 8 bases match TRBD1. The junction had 7 bases not matched to a gene; V was cut back by 0 bases and J by 5 bases. CDR1 is MNHEY and CDR2 is SVGAGI in the germline V gene. This CDR3 is built from 16 residues. CDR3: CASSYSKQGARDTQYF. The DNA of the CDR3 is TGTGCCAGCAGTTACTCGAAGCAGGGGGCACGAGATACGCAGTATTTT.

The V and J genes are TRBV10-3 and TRBJ2-7; tentatively, D is TRBD1 (5 bases). Germline values: CDR1 ENHRY, CDR2 SYGVKD. This CDR3 region has 11 residues. Trimming took 3 bases from V and 9 from J, leaving 9 bases between them. CDR3 nucleotides: TGTGCCATCAGTGAAGGGGTAACGCAGTACTTC. Translated, it gives CAISEGVTQYF.

This chain joins TRBV10-3 and TRBJ2-1; perhaps TRBD2 as D (6 bases). Germline V lookup: CDR1 ENHRY, CDR2 SYGVKD. The CDR3 loop spans 14 amino acids. V shed 7 bases and J shed 4 bases, with 14 bases lying between them. The CDR3 sequence: CAITEGPIYNEQFF. For the CDR3, the DNA is TGTGCCATCACGGAGGGGCCTATATACAATGAGCAGTTCTTC.

V is TRBV6-1 and J is TRBJ2-4, with 7 bases matching TRBD2. The germline CDR1 and CDR2 sequences are MNHNS and SASEGT. V lost 2 bases and J lost 8; bases outside the gene matches: 6. The CDR3 totals 14 residues. Here the CDR3 DNA reads TGTGCCAGCAGTGAAAGGTGGGGAGGGGACATTCAGTACTTC. Translation gives CASSERWGGDIQYF.

This chain uses TRBV30 with TRBJ1-1; D is perhaps TRBD1 (5 bases). Trimming stripped 0 bases from V and 6 bases from J, with 17 bases between. CDR1 GTSNPN and CDR2 SVGIG come from the germline V gene (reference sequence). CDR3 length equals 15 residues. This CDR3 is CAWSVISGGKAEAFF. CDR3 nucleotide sequence: TGTGCCTGGAGTGTGATTTCTGGGGGGAAGGCTGAAGCTTTCTTT. Combining the CDR3 with reference TRBV30 and TRBJ1-1 gives the whole variable domain SQTIHQWPATLVQPVGSPLSLECTVEGTSNPNLYWYRQAAGRGLQLLFYSVGIGQISSEVPQNLSASRPQDRQFILSSKKLLLSDSGFYLCAWSVISGGKAEAFFGQGTRLTVV.

This clone has a single count. The chain links TRBV5-6 to TRBJ2-2; D perhaps matches TRBD2 (6 bases). The CDR3 sequence is 17 residues long. Germline V gene lookup returns CDR1 SGHDT and CDR2 YYEEEE. V shed 3 bases and J shed 7 bases, with 22 bases lying between them. The CDR3 DNA sequence: TGTGCCAGCAGCTCTGGGTGGCGGGGAGCGGTCATCGGGGAGCTGTTTTTT. This translates into CASSSGWRGAVIGELFF.